This T cell receptor beta chain derives from a study of response to subunit inactivated influenza vaccine. TCRdb reprocessed the RT-PCR reads with MiXCR, giving one entry per CDR3 protein. The repertoire holds about 540,000 distinct CDR3 sequences, with approximately 22% as singletons. In this sample, this clonotype turned up a few times. This same sample was also part of a study on T cells expressing NK-cell markers. That paper states: Researchers built TCR beta cDNA using 5'RACE template switching with UMIs. A few of the donors also had these clonotypes leading their CD3+CD56-NKG2C+ fraction.

This TCR was recovered from a man between 45 and 60 years old who received an inactivated influenza vaccine. Source: CD4+ T cells sorted from PBMCs, taken about 12 days after vaccination.

The CDR3 region has the DNA TGCAGTGTGAATTCCGGGGGGCGCTGGGAATCACCCCTCCACTTT. It yields the protein CSVNSGGRWESPLHF. The chain has TRBV20-1 and TRBJ1-6, with D possibly TRBD1 on 6 matching bases. There are 15 residues in the CDR3. V was pared by 7 bases and J by 10 bases, with 23 bases between. Germline V gene sequence: CDR1 DFQATT, CDR2 SNEGSKA (reference sequence).